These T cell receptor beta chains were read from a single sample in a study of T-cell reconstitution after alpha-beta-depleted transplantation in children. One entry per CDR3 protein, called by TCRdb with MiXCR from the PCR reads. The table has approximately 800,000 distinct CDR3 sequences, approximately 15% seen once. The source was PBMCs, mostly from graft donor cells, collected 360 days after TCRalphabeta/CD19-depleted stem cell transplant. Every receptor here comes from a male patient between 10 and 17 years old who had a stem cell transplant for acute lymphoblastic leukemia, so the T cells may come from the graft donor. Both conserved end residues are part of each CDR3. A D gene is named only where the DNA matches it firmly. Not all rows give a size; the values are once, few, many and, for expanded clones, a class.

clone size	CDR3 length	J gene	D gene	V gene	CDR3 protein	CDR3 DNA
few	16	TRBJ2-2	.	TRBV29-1	CSVASVGGKNTGELFF	TGCAGCGTTGCCTCCGTGGGTGGGAAGAACACCGGGGAGCTGTTTTTT
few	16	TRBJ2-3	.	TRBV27	CASRSNYGARRDTQYF	TGTGCCAGCAGGTCTAACTACGGGGCCCGTCGAGATACGCAGTATTTT
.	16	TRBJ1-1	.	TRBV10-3	CAISESSTAVGTEAFF	TGTGCCATCAGTGAGTCGTCGACTGCGGTGGGCACTGAAGCTTTCTTT
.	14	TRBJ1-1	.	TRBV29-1	CSVKVDRTNTEAFF	TGCAGCGTTAAAGTTGACAGAACGAACACTGAAGCTTTCTTT
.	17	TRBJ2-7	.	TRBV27	CASSKWGGQLGVYEQYF	TGTGCCAGCAGTAAGTGGGGTGGACAGTTGGGCGTCTACGAGCAGTACTTC
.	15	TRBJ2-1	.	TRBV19	CASSHLIPLTNEQFF	TGTGCCAGTAGCCACCTGATCCCCCTTACCAATGAGCAGTTCTTC
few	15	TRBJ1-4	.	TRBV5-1	CASSGGTGVNEKLFF	TGCGCCAGCAGCGGCGGGACGGGCGTTAATGAAAAACTGTTTTTT
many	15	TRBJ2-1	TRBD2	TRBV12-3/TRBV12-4	CASSPGLAGVNEQFF	TGTGCCAGCAGCCCGGGACTAGCGGGAGTCAATGAGCAGTTCTTC
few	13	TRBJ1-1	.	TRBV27	CASSLFRLTEAFF	TGTGCCAGCAGTTTATTCCGGTTGACTGAAGCTTTCTTT
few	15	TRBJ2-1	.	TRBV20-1	CSARRPGLAHNEQFF	TGCAGTGCTAGGAGGCCGGGCCTAGCGCACAATGAGCAGTTCTTC
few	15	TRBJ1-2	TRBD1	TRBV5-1	CASSATGDRLPGYTF	TGCGCCAGCAGCGCTACAGGGGATCGGCTGCCTGGCTACACCTTC
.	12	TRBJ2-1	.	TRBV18	CASSPTMDEQFF	TGTGCCAGCTCACCGACTATGGATGAGCAGTTCTTC
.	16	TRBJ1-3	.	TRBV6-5	CASSGGGPYSGNTIYF	TGTGCCAGCAGTGGCGGCGGACCTTACTCTGGAAACACCATATATTTT
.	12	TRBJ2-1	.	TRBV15	CATSRGSKEQFF	TGTGCCACCAGCAGGGGGTCAAAGGAGCAGTTCTTC
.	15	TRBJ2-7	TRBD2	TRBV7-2	CASTFLAGGRREQYF	TGTGCCAGCACCTTTCTAGCGGGAGGCCGGCGGGAGCAGTACTTC
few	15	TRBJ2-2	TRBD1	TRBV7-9	CASSSRDRDPGELFF	TGTGCCAGCAGCTCCCGGGACAGGGATCCCGGGGAGCTGTTTTTT
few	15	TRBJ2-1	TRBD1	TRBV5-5	CASILEGQGVPEQFF	TGTGCCAGCATCTTGGAGGGACAGGGGGTGCCTGAGCAGTTCTTC
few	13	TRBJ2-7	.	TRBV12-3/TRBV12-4	CASSDPGLPEQYF	TGTGCCAGCAGTGATCCAGGGCTCCCCGAGCAGTACTTC
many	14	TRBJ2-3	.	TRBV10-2	CASCLAGTGRTQYF	TGCGCCAGCTGCCTGGCAGGCACTGGTCGTACGCAGTATTTT
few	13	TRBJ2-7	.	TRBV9	CASSVDMGARQYF	TGTGCCAGCAGCGTAGATATGGGGGCGCGACAGTACTTC
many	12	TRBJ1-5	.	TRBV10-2	CASSGPGGPQHF	TGCGCCAGCAGTGGGCCCGGGGGCCCCCAGCATTTT
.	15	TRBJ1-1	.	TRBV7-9	CASSFLGGVITEAFF	TGTGCCAGCAGTTTCCTAGGGGGGGTGATCACTGAAGCTTTCTTT
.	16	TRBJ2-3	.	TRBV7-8	CASSLGAGLTTDTQYF	TGTGCCAGCAGCTTAGGAGCGGGCCTCACCACAGATACGCAGTATTTT
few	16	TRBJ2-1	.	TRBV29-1	CSVADLLLLPYNEQFF	TGCAGCGTTGCAGATCTTCTATTACTCCCCTACAATGAGCAGTTCTTC
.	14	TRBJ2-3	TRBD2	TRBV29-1	CSAGKRGRTDTQYF	TGCAGCGCCGGGAAGCGGGGGCGCACAGATACGCAGTATTTT
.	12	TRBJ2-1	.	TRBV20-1	CSARGGAIEQFF	TGCAGTGCTAGAGGGGGGGCCATTGAGCAGTTCTTC
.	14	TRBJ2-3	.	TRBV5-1	CASKIGRRTDTQYF	TGCGCCAGCAAGATAGGTCGGCGCACAGATACGCAGTATTTT
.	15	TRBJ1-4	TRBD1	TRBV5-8	CASSPPAGGWEKLFF	TGTGCCAGCAGCCCCCCGGCAGGGGGTTGGGAAAAACTGTTTTTT
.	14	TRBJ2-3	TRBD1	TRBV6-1	CASRLQGVTDTQYF	TGTGCCAGCAGATTGCAGGGGGTAACAGATACGCAGTATTTT
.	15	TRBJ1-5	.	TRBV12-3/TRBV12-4	CASLVGAAFNQPQHF	TGTGCCAGCTTGGTTGGGGCCGCCTTCAATCAGCCCCAGCATTTT
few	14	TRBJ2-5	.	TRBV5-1	CASSLGPGLETQYF	TGCGCCAGCAGCTTGGGGCCCGGGTTGGAGACCCAGTACTTC
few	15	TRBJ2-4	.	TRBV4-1	CASSPRVLAKNIQYF	TGCGCCAGCAGCCCCAGGGTCCTAGCCAAAAACATTCAGTACTTC
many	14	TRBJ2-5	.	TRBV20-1	CSARGPGAEETQYF	TGCAGTGCTAGGGGTCCCGGGGCGGAAGAGACCCAGTACTTC
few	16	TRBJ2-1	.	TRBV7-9	CASSLPGEGSYNEQFF	TGTGCCAGCAGCTTACCCGGGGAAGGCTCCTACAATGAGCAGTTCTTC
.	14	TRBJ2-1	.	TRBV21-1	CASSKKRWNNEQFF	TGTGCCAGCAGCAAAAAACGGTGGAACAATGAGCAGTTCTTC
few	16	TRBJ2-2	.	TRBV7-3	CASSLTPSTNTGELFF	TGTGCCAGCAGCTTAACCCCCTCGACGAACACCGGGGAGCTGTTTTTT
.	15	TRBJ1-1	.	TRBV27	CASSFGTGGFTEAFF	TGTGCCAGCAGTTTTGGGACGGGGGGGTTTACTGAAGCTTTCTTT
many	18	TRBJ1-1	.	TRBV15	CATSRDSLAVALNTEAFF	TGTGCCACCAGCAGAGACTCACTGGCCGTTGCTCTGAACACTGAAGCTTTCTTT
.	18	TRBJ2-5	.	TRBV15	CATSRDYPGLTVQETQYF	TGTGCCACCAGCAGAGATTATCCGGGGCTTACCGTACAAGAGACCCAGTACTTC
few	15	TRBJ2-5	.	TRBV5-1	CASSRGLRDKETQYF	TGCGCCAGCAGCCGGGGATTGAGGGATAAAGAGACCCAGTACTTC
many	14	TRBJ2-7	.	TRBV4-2	CASSQEKLTYEQYF	TGTGCCAGCAGCCAAGAGAAACTTACCTACGAGCAGTACTTC
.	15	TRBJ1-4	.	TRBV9	CASSDPPHTNEKLFF	TGTGCCAGCAGCGACCCCCCCCACACTAATGAAAAACTGTTTTTT
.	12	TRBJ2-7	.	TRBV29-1	CSADGGPSEQYF	TGCAGCGCCGATGGGGGGCCGAGCGAGCAGTACTTC
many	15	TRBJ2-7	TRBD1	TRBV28	CASSLIGTGSYEQYF	TGTGCCAGCAGTTTAATAGGGACAGGCTCCTACGAGCAGTACTTC
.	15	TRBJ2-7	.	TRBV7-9	CASSLEGQGWYEQYF	TGTGCCAGCAGCTTAGAAGGGCAGGGTTGGTACGAGCAGTACTTC
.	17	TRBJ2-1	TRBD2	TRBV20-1	CSATPGLAGGTYNEQFF	TGCAGTGCCACTCCTGGACTAGCGGGAGGTACCTACAATGAGCAGTTCTTC
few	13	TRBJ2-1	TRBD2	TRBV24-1	CAIGTSGYNEQFF	TGTGCCATAGGGACTAGCGGCTACAATGAGCAGTTCTTC
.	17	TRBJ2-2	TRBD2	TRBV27	CASSTGLAGRGTGELFF	TGTGCCAGCAGTACGGGACTAGCGGGAAGGGGGACCGGGGAGCTGTTTTTT
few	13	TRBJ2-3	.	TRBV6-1	CASGLRFTDTQYF	TGTGCCAGCGGATTGCGCTTCACAGATACGCAGTATTTT
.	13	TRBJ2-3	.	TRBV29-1	CSARGVGWDTQYF	TGCAGCGCCCGAGGGGTAGGATGGGATACGCAGTATTTT
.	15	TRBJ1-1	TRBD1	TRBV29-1	CSAPRDRVKVTEAFF	TGCAGCGCCCCCCGGGACAGGGTTAAAGTGACTGAAGCTTTCTTT
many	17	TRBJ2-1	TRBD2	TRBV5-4	CASSQLWLAGTDNEQFF	TGTGCCAGCAGTCAACTCTGGCTAGCGGGAACCGACAATGAGCAGTTCTTC
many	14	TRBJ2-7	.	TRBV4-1	CASSPQRASYEQYF	TGCGCCAGCAGCCCCCAGCGGGCCTCCTACGAGCAGTACTTC
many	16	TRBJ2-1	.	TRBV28	CASSLSGGFSYNEQFF	TGTGCCAGCAGTTTGTCCGGCGGGTTCTCCTACAATGAGCAGTTCTTC
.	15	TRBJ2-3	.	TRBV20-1	CSAPIAETYRDTQYF	TGCAGTGCTCCGATAGCGGAAACTTATCGGGATACGCAGTATTTT
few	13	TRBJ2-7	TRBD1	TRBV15	CATSNDRGGEQYF	TGTGCCACCAGCAACGACAGGGGAGGAGAGCAGTACTTC
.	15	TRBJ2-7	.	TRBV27	CASTLSGDGSYEQYF	TGTGCCAGCACCCTCTCCGGGGACGGGTCCTACGAGCAGTACTTC
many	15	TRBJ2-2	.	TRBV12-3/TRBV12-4	CASSLKASGTGELFF	TGTGCCAGCAGTTTAAAGGCTAGTGGCACCGGGGAGCTGTTTTTT
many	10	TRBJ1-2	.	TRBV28	CASSSYGYTF	TGTGCCAGCAGTTCCTATGGCTACACCTTC
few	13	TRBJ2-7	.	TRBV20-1	CSASRDQGYEQYF	TGCAGTGCTAGTCGTGATCAGGGCTACGAGCAGTACTTC